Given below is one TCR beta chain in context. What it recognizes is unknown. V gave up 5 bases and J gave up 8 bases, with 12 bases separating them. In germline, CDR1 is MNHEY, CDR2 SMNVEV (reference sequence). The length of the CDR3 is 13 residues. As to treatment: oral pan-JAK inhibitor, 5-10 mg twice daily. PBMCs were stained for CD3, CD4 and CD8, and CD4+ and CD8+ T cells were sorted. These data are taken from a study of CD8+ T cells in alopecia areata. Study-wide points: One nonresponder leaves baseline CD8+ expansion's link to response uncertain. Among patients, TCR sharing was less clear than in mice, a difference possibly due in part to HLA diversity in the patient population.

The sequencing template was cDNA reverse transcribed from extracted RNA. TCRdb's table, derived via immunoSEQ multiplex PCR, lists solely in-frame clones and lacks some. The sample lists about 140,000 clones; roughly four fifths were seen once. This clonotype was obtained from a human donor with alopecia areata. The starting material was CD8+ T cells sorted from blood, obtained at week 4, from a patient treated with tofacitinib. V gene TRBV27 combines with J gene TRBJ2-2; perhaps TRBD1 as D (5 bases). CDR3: CASSTSGPGELFF. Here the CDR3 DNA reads TGTGCCAGCAGTACCTCAGGGCCAGGGGAGCTGTTTTTT.